This TCR beta chain was profiled in a study of T cells after yellow fever vaccination. The overall study: Those fractions that held only low numbers of cells were prepared using the SMART-Seq v4 Ultra Low Input RNA kit. Findings and caveats of the study: Abundant contaminating clonotypes from the bulk population could appear in FACS-sorted repertoires. Booster sampling recovered most clones from primary vaccination (roughly 97% CD4, 88% CD8).

TCR cDNA, made by 5'RACE template switching, carried an added universal primer site and UMIs. TCRdb re-derived calls from the 5' RACE reads in MiXCR, one entry per CDR3 protein. This sample has 250,000 to 350,000 distinct CDR3 sequences, with around 8.6% found just once. The CDR3 loop spans 14 amino acids. Germline V CDR1 and CDR2: SNHLY, FYNNEI. Trimming took off 7 bases at V and 0 bases at J, with 7 bases between the two ends. A note on this clonotype: Its antigen is unknown.

Sequenced here: CD4+ T cells sorted from PBMCs, sampled 5 days after the yellow fever booster vaccination. The sequence came from a man aged 18 to 30 who received the YFV17D yellow fever vaccine. The chain joins TRBV2 to TRBJ2-6; no clear D gene. The CDR3 spells CASTESSGANVLTF. CDR3 in DNA: TGTGCCAGCACAGAGAGCTCTGGGGCCAACGTCCTGACTTTC.